The following is a T cell receptor beta chain sequence with its context. Its matching antigen is unknown. At cycle 4 day 1, cycle 7 day 1, and baseline, blood was sampled. These data belong to a study of OX40 agonist ivuxolimab in advanced cancers. Across the study: The dose-escalation cohort was just under 85% male, with a mean age of approximately 61 years, ranging about 23 to 80. Study-wide results and limits: CD8+ T cells were the subset that, on average, had more expanded clones than CD4+. Among some nonresponders, normalized T-cell clonal expansion was also low.

In germline, CDR1 is SGHRS, CDR2 YFSETQ. V was clipped by 4 bases and J by 4 bases, with 14 bases between them. This CDR3 is built from 14 residues. Some clones are missing from TCRdb's copy, which holds only in-frame ones; the method was immunoSEQ multiplex PCR. Among 65,000 to 95,000 clones listed, approximately 85% were seen once. This TCR came from an adult with an advanced solid tumor such as melanoma, head and neck, liver or kidney cancer. The rearrangement joins TRBV5-1 to TRBJ1-1; D is unresolved. The sample here was CD4+ or CD8+ T cells sorted from blood, taken in a trial of the OX40 agonist ivuxolimab. The CDR3 region is CASSLLPSGTEAFF. CDR3 DNA sequence: TGCGCCAGCAGCCTCCTCCCCTCGGGCACTGAAGCTTTCTTT.